A selection of T cell receptor beta chains follows, all from one sample in a study of T cell responses to AZD1222 COVID-19 vaccine. The method was immunoSEQ multiplex PCR; TCRdb's version includes in-frame clones alone and lacks a portion of them. The sample consists of more than 95,000 clones, around 89% of them appearing once. Source: peripheral blood, taken on day 0 of AZD1222 vaccination. These receptor sequences come from an adult in good health. Both conserved end residues are trimmed from each CDR3.

TRBJ2-1	TRBV9	ASSVGLAPVDYNEQF
TRBJ1-3	TRBV10-1	ASSESGISGNTIY
TRBJ1-1	TRBV30	AWRRQGRAF
TRBJ2-3	TRBV10-3	AIRGTSGGPLTDTQY
TRBJ2-5	TRBV6-5	ASREGPGARETQY
TRBJ2-7	TRBV6-5	ASTKDRNSYEQY
TRBJ1-2	TRBV15	ATSPRGSASET
TRBJ1-2	TRBV6-5	ASSWDSLNYGYT
TRBJ1-1	TRBV12-3/TRBV12-4	ASRLDSGTEAF
TRBJ2-1	TRBV19	ASSILAGASYNEQF
TRBJ2-7	TRBV2	ASSEGLSYEQY
TRBJ2-6	TRBV7-9	ASSRGGAGGANVLT
TRBJ1-1	TRBV30	AWSVRANTEAF
TRBJ1-5	TRBV12-3/TRBV12-4	ASSFGGNQPQH
TRBJ2-2	TRBV19	ASSGQGADTGELF
TRBJ2-1	TRBV9	ASSSLSGGAGEQF
TRBJ1-4	TRBV30	AWSLLGGTNEKLF
TRBJ2-2	TRBV11-2	ASRSSGAANTGELF
TRBJ2-2	TRBV3-1/TRBV3-2	ASRRSGRGNGELF
TRBJ2-3	TRBV4-2	ASSHGTAPSTDTQY
TRBJ1-4	TRBV2	ASKLDGANEKLF
TRBJ2-7	TRBV4-2	ASSQIVGTSGSEQY
TRBJ2-5	TRBV19	ASSIGSGGDETQY
TRBJ2-1	TRBV28	ASRASGSYNEQF
TRBJ2-3	TRBV5-1	ASSLAGLAVNTDTQY
TRBJ2-3	TRBV4-3	ASSRLPAGGDTDTQY
TRBJ2-3	TRBV7-8	ASSLEGRGDTQY
TRBJ1-2	TRBV5-1	ASSLGGAYGYT
TRBJ2-2	TRBV4-1	ASSSGTGIYTGELF
TRBJ1-2	TRBV19	ASSPPDRGGEGYT
TRBJ2-2	TRBV11-2	ASSLVTGPRSTGELF
TRBJ2-7	TRBV7-9	ASSLASGGYEQY
TRBJ2-7	TRBV18	ASSPTIYEQY
TRBJ2-7	TRBV9	ASSAGQPIGEQY
TRBJ1-5	TRBV4-3	ASSQRVGQPQH
TRBJ2-3	TRBV5-1	ASSLALYTGEGDTQY
TRBJ1-2	TRBV27	ASNPGRGYGYT
TRBJ1-1	TRBV5-8	ASSRTISGNTEAF
TRBJ2-3	TRBV28	ASSLYQTDTQY
TRBJ2-5	TRBV6-6	ASSYAGQRSQETQY
TRBJ1-6	TRBV13	ASSPPGQGSYNSPLH
TRBJ2-1	TRBV6-2/TRBV6-3	ASSSRTSGREYNEQF
TRBJ2-1	TRBV3-1/TRBV3-2	ASSQIGVSSEQF
TRBJ2-3	TRBV2	ASRGRTSASTDTQY
TRBJ1-1	TRBV2	ASSVRRGNTEAF
TRBJ1-2	TRBV3-1/TRBV3-2	ASSRIEQGVFNYGYT
TRBJ1-2	TRBV7-9	ASSEPGSGYT
TRBJ1-4	TRBV18	ASSLGTGNEKLF
TRBJ1-5	TRBV4-2	ASSQDLGQGGQPQH
TRBJ1-5	TRBV28	ASSSPRGHSNQPQH
TRBJ1-3	TRBV25-1	ASSMAGGGNTIY
TRBJ2-1	TRBV3-1/TRBV3-2	ASTPGQQYNEQF
TRBJ1-6	TRBV30	AWSVQAVNSPLH
TRBJ2-2	TRBV2	ASSLSGLMNTGELF
TRBJ2-7	TRBV18	ASSLGLDYEQY
TRBJ2-7	TRBV29-1	SVEGTGVYEQY
TRBJ2-3	TRBV5-6	ASSPFADTQY
TRBJ2-1	TRBV2	ASSEVGQGTKQF
TRBJ1-6	TRBV4-2	ASRAGNSPLH